This entry describes one TCR beta chain. Antigen unknown. Some clones are missing from TCRdb's copy, which holds only in-frame ones; the method was immunoSEQ multiplex PCR. This table holds roughly 69,000 clones, around 78% found once. The sample is drawn from a study of siplizumab effects on memory and regulatory T cells. Whole-study findings and limits: It seemed that naive T cells were more diverse than memory cells and were major contributors to the alloresponse.

V was shortened by 4 bases and J by 3 bases, with 14 bases between the two germline ends. CDR1 and CDR2 (germline): MGHRA, YSYEKL. The CDR3 consists of 15 residues. This sequence joins TRBV4-1 and TRBJ2-3, with D perhaps matching TRBD2 (6 bases). This TCR came from a human donor in good health. Input material: memory CD4+ T cells sorted from blood. The CDR3 coding sequence is TGCGCCAGCAGCCGCCTCGCTGGGACTACAGATACGCAGTATTTT. It translates to CASSRLAGTTDTQYF.